The entry that follows covers one T cell receptor (beta chain) sequence. Germline CDR1 reads SGHAT; CDR2 reads FQNNGV. V was trimmed by 3 bases and J by 7 bases, leaving 9 bases between them. This CDR3 has 12 residues. This sample was taken from a study of blood T cell repertoires in COVID-19. Overall study: Both acute and convalescent COVID-19 samples were obtained from the United States, Italy and Spain. Sample material is recorded as cDNA or gDNA derived from T cells, B-cell-depleted T cells, or PBMCs.

Under the authors' procedure: Reference gene primer amplification gave estimated nucleated cell counts. The table came from immunoSEQ multiplex PCR; TCRdb's copy has only in-frame clones and leaves some out. V and J calls plus clone size are reproduced from that table; the DNA served to infer D and trimming. The sample has roughly 56,000 clones, around 85% seen once. The sequenced sample consisted of peripheral blood. The chain combines TRBV11-2 with TRBJ1-1; no firm D call. The TCR sequence derives from a human donor in a cohort sampled during active COVID-19. The CDR3 DNA is TGTGCCAGCAGCTTCTTCGGGGATGAAGCTTTCTTT. Protein: CASSFFGDEAFF.